This T cell receptor beta chain is drawn from a study of shared clonotypes between healthy human individuals. The method was immunoSEQ multiplex PCR; TCRdb's version includes in-frame clones alone and lacks a portion of them. The data contain 850,000 to 1,200,000 clones, about 76% of them seen just once; the ten biggest clones take up 1.2% to 1.5%. CDR1 and CDR2 from the germline V gene are MNHNS and SASEGT. V was cut by 1 base and J by 7 bases, with 14 bases left in between. CDR3 size: 15 residues. Sequenced material: memory CD4+ T cells sorted from blood. The sample's subset: CD45RA-negative fraction. The sequence came from a man between 18 and 29 years old in good health. The chain joins TRBV6-1 to TRBJ1-5, with D tentatively TRBD1 (5 bases). The CDR3: CASSEGGGPRQPQHF. Written as DNA, the CDR3 is TGTGCCAGCAGTGAAGGGGGGGGTCCGCGGCAGCCCCAGCATTTT.